The present TCR beta chain was sequenced within a study of cytomegalovirus exposure and HLA in healthy donors (dated by TCRdb to about 2017). Turning to the overall study: An earlier analysis of roughly 610 of the donors reported 250 to 300 Gb of sequence data and 117 million unique TCR beta sequences obtained from approximately 180 million T cells. An early release covering around 630 HLA-typed donors comprised about 320 gigabases of sequencing data and 85 million to 100 million unique TCR sequences. Among the roughly 400 genotyped donors, approximately 76% belonged to the genetic ancestry cluster associated with self-reported Caucasian donors. The study aimed to test whether cataloging public T cell receptors could reveal signatures of past pathogen exposure. The study used immunosequencing to profile the T cell repertoires of 666 subjects and linked those repertoires to cytomegalovirus serostatus. Besides the first cohort of approximately 670 subjects, a separate validation cohort made up of 120 different subjects was used. To predict cytomegalovirus infection status, the study brought together high-throughput TCR immunosequencing, statistical association of individual TCRs with disease status, and machine learning. To study patterns of TCR occurrence, a later analysis re-analyzed previously published TCR beta repertoires from 666 donors and added high-resolution HLA genotyping. The later analysis used no new phenotypic data to find candidate immune exposures, relying instead on TCR beta sequences and their occurrence across donors. An earlier analysis of about 600 of the donors used high-throughput TCR beta sequencing to judge whether each TCR beta V gene segment behaved as functional or pseudogenic. Donor age, sex, ethnicity and CMV serostatus were collected together with the repertoire data. In a later genetic analysis, genome-wide SNP genotypes for about three fifths of the roughly 670 donors were used, and that subset was treated as a discovery cohort. All discovery cohort repertoires had been generated on a single sequencing platform. HLA typing covered class I and class II loci at four-digit resolution. Typing coverage differed by locus: A, B, C, DRB1 and DQB1 were typed in roughly 620-630 donors, DQA1 in about 550, DPA1 in 600 to 610, and DPB1 in around 490. Several DR-DQ haplotypes were treated as single units for association and clustering because of strong linkage in the cohort. Among some 400 genotyped donors of the cohort, an average of about 220,000 unique TCR beta nucleotide sequences was sequenced per donor, of which about 18% were non-productive. Points the paper makes about the study in general: In this cohort, only TCR beta chains were sequenced, and detectable features were limited by the absence of alpha or paired-chain data. Linkage disequilibrium might explain the correlated functional status among segregating V segments, but an unknown experimental factor could not be ruled out. For the cohort, immune exposure information was limited to CMV serostatus. According to a later analysis, most CMV-associated TCR beta chains appeared to be HLA-restricted, and the HLA associations seemed to be driven largely by CMV exposure. Strong co-occurrence of HLA alleles, especially DR and DQ, made assigning TCR associations to individual alleles difficult. Because counts were too low, approximately 15 rarely observed V segments, including chromosome 9 orphons, were excluded from the earlier analysis of several hundred of the donors. According to a later genetic analysis, donors in an Asian-associated ancestry cluster had fewer N-insertions in productive TCRs than the roughly 670-donor mean. According to the authors, the approach could potentially be generalized to other disease states and immunological phenotypes. In a later analysis, some 17,000 TCR beta sequences were associated with specific HLA alleles at a false discovery rate of 0.05. In both the original and validation cohorts, the classifier was reported to diagnose cytomegalovirus status with high specificity and sensitivity. Because HLA typing was missing for some donors at each locus, association tests included only the typed subset. V-gene and J-gene trimming of TCR beta chains was associated with a missense DCLRE1C variant in a later genetic analysis, and the association was replicated in an independent cohort. A later analysis found that TCR association rates varied across HLA loci, with DRB1 alleles showing the most associated TCRs and HLA-C alleles the fewest. Compared with equally common non-associated chains, HLA-associated TCR beta chains in a later analysis were more clonally expanded and had lower generation probabilities. In vitro tests confirmed that a few of the cytomegalovirus-associated TCR beta chains recognize cytomegalovirus antigens. A cluster of highly shared sequence variants was judged likely to represent a technical artifact of the sequencing pipeline. The study gave a list of some 150 TCR beta chains associated with cytomegalovirus. While some public TCRs were present in many individuals, most TCR sequences turned up only very rarely across donors. Broadly in line with IMGT annotations, most TCR beta V segments showed up in productive rearrangements about 87% or about 30% of the time in an earlier analysis of 587 of the donors. A further reported finding was that TCR beta sequences accurately predicted the HLA-A and HLA-B alleles for most subjects in the first cohort. Roughly uniform sequencing depth across donors was assumed in presence/absence analyses, although this assumption may not hold. Several of the top co-occurrence clusters appeared to be linked to parvovirus B19, influenza, CMV and Epstein-Barr virus, according to a later analysis.

Library generation was performed with the immunoSEQ multiplex PCR assay. For the multiplex PCR, a mixture combining 60 forward primers for TCR Vbeta segments and 13 reverse primers for TCR Jbeta segments was used. A multiplex PCR assay on genomic DNA amplified the CDR3 region of rearranged TCR beta genes. The Illumina HiSeq System was used to sequence the amplified TCR beta libraries as 87-base-pair reads. The authors' pipeline ran thus. A later analysis tallied tens of millions of unique TCR beta chains across the 666 repertoires, and about 10 million of those chains were shared by two or more donors. To remove PCR and sequencing errors, raw reads were error-corrected and collapsed into unique sequences using a nearest-neighbor algorithm that merged closely related sequences. V, D and J gene segments were assigned by aligning CDR3 sequences to IMGT reference sequences. Each retained sequence needed at least a six-nucleotide match to both a V gene segment and a J gene segment. A rearrangement was called productive if the CDR3 had no stop codons and remained in frame with V and J, and every other rearrangement was called non-productive. CDR3 was defined according to IMGT convention as the region running from the second conserved V-encoded cysteine to the conserved J-encoded phenylalanine. The earlier analysis of some 550 of the donors excluded any sequence lacking an unambiguous match to a single V gene segment. In an earlier analysis of several hundred of the donors, V segments were called functional above 56.7% productive rearrangements and were called segregating when the between-donor standard deviation exceeded 5%. A statistical classification framework was built to diagnose cytomegalovirus status from the catalog of TCR beta chain sequences. A later analysis assigned V and J genes by comparing TCR nucleotide sequences with IMGT/GENE-DB human TR gene sequences. The TCRdist pipeline was used in a later analysis to assign CDR3 sequences and most-parsimonious VDJ recombination scenarios. In a later analysis, each TCR beta chain was defined by its CDR3 amino acid sequence together with its V-gene family, and reads lacking a unique V-gene family were excluded. A later analysis removed 600 or so highly shared, low-generation-probability nucleotide sequences to deal with suspected cross-contamination and a sequencing artifact. A later analysis calculated a clonal expansion index for each public chain from normalized within-repertoire ranks of inferred template counts. In a later analysis, generation probabilities were computed using a VDJ recombination model fitted to out-of-frame rearrangements, and the results were checked against IGoR. In a later analysis, hypergeometric tests were used to score TCR-TCR, TCR-HLA and TCR-CMV co-occurrence, with a repertoire-size bias correction applied to TCR pairs. False discovery rates were estimated in a later analysis by permuting HLA or CMV assignments 20 times. In a later analysis, co-occurring TCRs were grouped using DBSCAN, with TCRdist sequence similarity added in when clustering inside HLA-allele-positive subsets. Repertoires with fewer than 30,000 or more than 120,000 public chains, plus five repertoires with anomalous nucleotide sharing, were excluded from co-occurrence clustering. TCRdb mirrors the immuneACCESS table, restricted to in-frame sequences. Some clones are absent from its copies; in checked studies, under half trace to an unresolved V gene, and the reason for the others is unknown. V and J calls and clone size are those listed in that table; D and trimming were worked out from the DNA. The sample data list roughly 99,000 clones, and 73% of these were observed just once. Together, the top ten hold 7.8% of the sample.

In the case of this clone: Its recognized antigen is unknown. No base qualities exist here, and no much larger clone lies one base off it.

The cohort comprised several hundred healthy bone marrow donors. At the time of sampling, every cohort member was nominally healthy, though immune exposures that went unrecorded were likely present. The donor tested CMV seronegative, placing the donor among the 350 to 400 seronegative members of the cohort. A peripheral blood sample was collected from each donor, and TCR beta sequencing was performed on peripheral blood mononuclear cells. Genomic DNA was extracted from the blood cell samples with the Qiagen DNeasy Blood Extraction Kit. Sequencing input: PBMCs. This clonotype originated in a man aged 30 to 45 in good health and CMV-seronegative.

CDR3 protein: CASGLVITTGAPYEQYF. The DNA sequence is TGTGCTAGTGGTTTGGTAATTACGACAGGGGCTCCCTACGAGCAGTACTTC. In this chain, TRBV12-5 is recombined with TRBJ2-7; TRBD1 aligns with 8 central bases. The CDR3 has 17 amino acids, counting the end cysteine and phenylalanine. Kept here is only the CDR3 DNA, which spans 51 bases and is read in frame from base 1. Reading the germline V gene gives CDR1 LGHNT and CDR2 FRNRAP. Trimmed from V: 0 bases; trimmed from J: 2 bases; junction bases lacking a gene match: 9.